The 8 T cell receptor beta chains below come from one sample, sequenced in a study of shared clonotypes between healthy human individuals. Produced via immunoSEQ multiplex PCR; TCRdb's table is partial and in-frame only. The sample has 1.6 million or so clones; approximately 98.5% are singletons. Source material: naive CD4+ T cells sorted from blood. The subset was: CD45RA+ positively selected. These receptors all come from a man in his thirties or forties in good health.

Points on this clone: Other DNA sequences within the sample encode an identical CDR3. This chain uses TRBV5-6 with TRBJ1-2; D remains ambiguous. In germline, CDR1 is SGHDT, CDR2 YYEEEE. V lost 2 bases and J 0 bases, leaving 2 bases between the germline ends. This CDR3 has 12 residues. CDR3 amino acids: CASSLANYGYTF. The CDR3 bases are TGTGCCAGCAGCTTAGCTAACTATGGCTACACCTTC.

This clone came up once. The chain has TRBV5-1 and TRBJ2-3, with TRBD2 identical over 8 bases. Trimming took 4 bases from V and 0 from J; bases not matched to a gene: 16. This CDR3 comprises 19 residues. CDR1 SGHRS and CDR2 YFSETQ come from the germline V gene. Here the CDR3 reads CASSPGGSGSSSSTDTQYF. CDR3 nucleotides: TGCGCCAGCAGCCCCGGGGGAAGCGGGAGCTCCTCTAGCACAGATACGCAGTATTTT. The variable domain in full, completed from reference TRBV5-1 and TRBJ2-3, reads KAGVTQTPRYLIKTRGQQVTLSCSPISGHRSVSWYQQTPGQGLQFLFEYFSETQRNKGNFPGRFSGRQFSNSRSEMNVSTLELGDSALYLCASSPGGSGSSSSTDTQYFGPGTRLTVL.

The rearrangement links TRBV4-3 to TRBJ2-4; TRBD2 matches 7 bases. CDR3 length: 15 amino acids. The trim removed 0 bases at V and 6 bases at J, leaving 5 bases unmatched. The germline V gene has CDR1 LGHNA and CDR2 YSLEER. DNA of the CDR3: TGCGCCAGCAGCCAAGATCCGGCTAGCGGAAACATTCAGTACTTC. This translates into CASSQDPASGNIQYF.

V usage is TRBV30 and J usage is TRBJ2-2; tentative D call: TRBD1 (7 bases). V lost 5 bases to trimming and J lost 5 bases, with 15 bases between them. This CDR3 region has 14 residues. Germline CDR1 is GTSNPN and CDR2 is SVGIG (reference sequence). CDR3 DNA sequence: TGTGCCTGGGGTCTGCAGGGGGGAACCGGGGAGCTGTTTTTT. Its protein product is CAWGLQGGTGELFF. The full variable domain, with the rest looked up from reference TRBV30 and TRBJ2-2, is SQTIHQWPATLVQPVGSPLSLECTVEGTSNPNLYWYRQAAGRGLQLLFYSVGIGQISSEVPQNLSASRPQDRQFILSSKKLLLSDSGFYLCAWGLQGGTGELFFGEGSRLTVL.

The chain links TRBV7-6 to TRBJ2-3, with 7 bases aligning to TRBD1. Germline CDR1 is SGHVS and CDR2 is FNYEAQ. There are 13 residues in the CDR3. V gave up 4 bases and J gave up 3 bases; unmatched junction bases: 1. The CDR3 bases are TGTGCCAGCAGCTCACAGGGGACAGATACGCAGTATTTT. Protein sequence: CASSSQGTDTQYF.

The chain recombines TRBV2 with TRBJ2-7, with a possible D match to TRBD2 (5 bases). This CDR3 spans 12 amino acids. Germline lookup yields CDR1 SNHLY and CDR2 FYNNEI. V gave up 4 bases and J gave up 6 bases, with 10 bases separating them. In DNA form, the CDR3 reads TGTGCCAGCAGTGGAGGGTGGGGCGAGCAGTACTTC. Its translation is CASSGGWGEQYF.

This chain connects TRBV7-8 to TRBJ2-1, with TRBD2 matching 11 bases. This CDR3 region has 18 residues. V lost 1 base to trimming and J lost 8 bases; unmatched junction nucleotides: 13. Germline V gives CDR1 SGHVS, CDR2 FQNEAQ. CDR3 nucleotides: TGTGCCAGCAGCTTAGGAATAGCGGGAGGGGGACGTGTCGATGAGCAGTTCTTC. Translation: CASSLGIAGGGRVDEQFF.

The chain uses TRBV18 and TRBJ1-2; 8 nucleotides line up with TRBD1. Germline CDR1 and CDR2: KGHSH and LQKENI. V gave up 1 base and J gave up 8 bases; unmatched junction bases: 9. This CDR3 region has 15 residues. The CDR3 nucleotides read TGTGCCAGCTCACCACTCGACAGGGGAGTCGGGGGCTACACCTTC. This gives the protein CASSPLDRGVGGYTF.